This TCR beta chain was captured by sequencing in a study of blood T cell repertoires in COVID-19. A single count supports this clone. Clones were sequenced by immunoSEQ multiplex PCR, and TCRdb holds only the in-frame ones, with some missing. The sample has 90,000 to 130,000 clones, around 80% seen once. V shed 4 bases and J 4 bases; nucleotides not matched to a gene: 7. The germline V gene encodes CDR1 LGHDT and CDR2 YNNKEL (reference sequence). This CDR3 spans 16 amino acids. What was sequenced was peripheral blood. The origin of this receptor is a woman aged 70-85 years with acute or convalescent COVID-19. The chain employs TRBV3-1 (or the pseudogene TRBV3-2) and TRBJ1-3, with TRBD1 matching 10 bases. CDR3 sequence (DNA): TGTGCCAGCAGCCTCCGACAGGGGGCTACGGGAAACACCATATATTTT. Amino acids: CASSLRQGATGNTIYF.